This T cell receptor (beta chain) was documented in a study of blood T cells in healthy people across ages. Using a J-beta primer mix together with a sample-barcoded 5' primer, a second PCR was run for about 6 to 12 cycles. Every cDNA molecule carried a tag from a template-switch adaptor bearing 12 random nucleotides. Using its own MiXCR run on the 5' RACE reads, TCRdb lists one record per CDR3 protein. The table lists 1.5 million to 2 million distinct CDR3 sequences, almost 35% of them singletons, with 10% to 12% in the top ten. Healthy Caucasian individuals from Russia aged about 6 to 95 served as donors. This clonotype was seen a few times. This sequence originates from a woman in her thirties in good health. The specimen sequenced was blood.

This CDR3 reads CASSPRPNTYGYTF. The CDR3 DNA sequence: TGTGCCAGCAGCCCCCGGCCCAATACCTATGGCTACACCTTC. The chain recombines TRBV27 with TRBJ1-2; no clear D gene. Germline lookup yields CDR1 MNHEY and CDR2 SMNVEV (reference sequence). The V end lost 6 bases, the J end lost 4 bases, and 15 bases lay between the germline ends. The CDR3 contains 14 residues.